This passage covers 6 T cell receptor beta chains from one sample sequenced in a study of control samples from healthy donors and cancer patients. The table came from immunoSEQ multiplex PCR; TCRdb's copy has only in-frame clones and leaves some out. The table has fewer than 120,000 clones, roughly 90% seen once. Sequences were obtained from PBMCs. The receptors originated from a woman in her fifties or sixties with lung cancer.

The rearrangement uses TRBV9 and TRBJ1-6; D is perhaps TRBD1 (5 bases). CDR3 size: 14 residues. Trimming shortened V by 3 bases and J by 7 bases, and 11 bases separated the two germline ends. The germline V gene encodes CDR1 SGDLS and CDR2 YYNGEE. CDR3 sequence: CASSEGVTNSPLHF. CDR3 nucleotides: TGTGCCAGCAGCGAAGGGGTAACGAATTCACCCCTCCACTTT.

On this clone itself: Other DNA sequences from this sample encode an identical CDR3 as well. V gene TRBV29-1 combines with J gene TRBJ1-1; D possibly corresponds to TRBD1 (5 bases). The V gene's germline CDR1 is SQVTM and CDR2 ANQGSEA. This CDR3 is built from 12 residues. Trimming stripped 4 bases from V and 1 base from J, with 7 bases between. The chain's CDR3 is CSVGQGNTEAFF. CDR3 bases: TGCAGCGTTGGGCAGGGGAACACTGAAGCTTTCTTT.

This chain's CDR3 is CASSLGRESSGNTIYF. CDR3 bases: TGTGCCAGCAGCTTAGGACGGGAAAGCTCTGGAAACACCATATATTTT. V gene TRBV5-5 combines with J gene TRBJ1-3; D is undetermined. The V gene lost 2 bases and the J gene lost 0 bases, with 12 bases spanning the gap. Germline values: CDR1 SGHKS, CDR2 YYEKEE (reference sequence). This CDR3 region has 16 residues. Variable domain in full (rest from reference TRBV5-5 and TRBJ1-3): DAGVTQSPTHLIKTRGQQVTLRCSPISGHKSVSWYQQVLGQGPQFIFQYYEKEERGRGNFPDRFSARQFPNYSSELNVNALLLGDSALYLCASSLGRESSGNTIYFGEGSWLTVV.

The V and J genes are TRBV5-6 and TRBJ1-1; D gene uncertain. This CDR3 spans 14 amino acids. Looked up from germline, CDR1 is SGHDT and CDR2 is YYEEEE. V was pared by 4 bases and J by 0 bases, with 10 bases between. The CDR3 reads CASSLRRVNTEAFF. The CDR3 nucleotides are TGTGCCAGCAGCCTGCGACGGGTGAACACTGAAGCTTTCTTT.

The chain uses TRBV7-2 and TRBJ1-1; D remains unclear. The V and J ends lost 5 bases and 3 bases respectively, with 10 bases between them. CDR1 and CDR2 (germline): SGHTA, FQGNSA. The CDR3 spans 13 residues. The CDR3: CASSPHMDTEAFF. In DNA form, the CDR3 reads TGTGCCAGCAGCCCCCACATGGACACTGAAGCTTTCTTT.

Written as DNA, the CDR3 is TGTGCCACCAGTGATTTTAAAAGGACTAGCACAGATACGCAGTATTTT. Translated, it gives CATSDFKRTSTDTQYF. The rearrangement joins TRBV24-1 to TRBJ2-3, with D possibly being TRBD2 (5 bases). This CDR3 has 16 amino acids. The V and J ends lost 1 base and 0 bases respectively, with 10 bases between them. The germline V gene has CDR1 KGHDR and CDR2 SFDVKD.